The next 11 T cell receptor beta chains were all read from a single sample in a study of control samples from healthy donors and cancer patients. Sequencing used immunoSEQ multiplex PCR; TCRdb keeps in-frame clones, though not all of them. Of a few hundred thousand clones in the sample, 80% to 95% were seen once. The sample consisted of PBMCs. These receptors all come from a middle-aged man with head and neck cancer.

The gene calls are TRBV7-3 and TRBJ2-1; possible D gene TRBD2, 6 bases. The CDR3 contains 17 residues. Germline values: CDR1 SGHTA, CDR2 FQGTGA. Between the trimmed V and J ends, which lost 5 bases and 3 bases, there was a span of 20 bases. The CDR3 region has the DNA TGTGCCAGCAGCCGAGTCGGACCGGGCGGGGACTACAATGAGCAGTTCTTC. Protein: CASSRVGPGGDYNEQFF.

The chain links TRBV28 to TRBJ1-5, with D perhaps TRBD1 (5 bases). CDR1 and CDR2 (germline): MDHEN, SYDVKM. The CDR3 consists of 15 residues. Trimming left V 6 bases short and J 5 bases short, with 17 bases between. As DNA, the CDR3 is TGTGCCAGCAGCCCACCGGGGGGTTCGTATCAGCCCCAGCATTTT. The encoded protein is CASSPPGGSYQPQHF.

This chain uses TRBV6-6 with TRBJ1-6; D is unclear. From germline, CDR1 is MNHNY and CDR2 SVGAGI (reference sequence). The CDR3 has 14 amino acids. V lost 1 base to trimming and J lost 7 bases, with 8 bases between them. In nucleotides, the CDR3 is TGTGCCAGCAGTTACTTTGCTTCGAATTCACCCCTCCACTTT. This encodes CASSYFASNSPLHF.

V gene TRBV2 combines with J gene TRBJ1-1, with 8 positions matching TRBD1. Germline V gives CDR1 SNHLY, CDR2 FYNNEI. CDR3 size: 17 residues. J was trimmed by 3 bases and V by 8 bases; bases with no gene match: 17. Here the CDR3 reads CASLQAGGYIGDTEAFF. The CDR3, as DNA: TGTGCCAGCCTTCAGGCAGGGGGCTATATTGGGGACACTGAAGCTTTCTTT.

This clone was seen a few times. The rearrangement links TRBV5-1 to TRBJ1-2, with D possibly matching TRBD1 (5 bases). V gave up 1 base and J gave up 8 bases, with 15 bases separating them. This CDR3 comprises 14 residues. In germline, CDR1 is SGHRS, CDR2 YFSETQ. This chain's CDR3 is CASSLSRGSEGYTF. The CDR3 region has the DNA TGCGCCAGCAGCTTGAGTCGGGGGAGCGAAGGCTACACCTTC.

The chain has TRBV5-6 and TRBJ2-3, with TRBD2 matching 9 bases. Germline V lookup: CDR1 SGHDT, CDR2 YYEEEE. J was trimmed by 7 bases and V by 4 bases; bases with no gene match: 13. CDR3 size: 16 residues. In DNA, the CDR3 is TGTGCCAGCAGCGGAGGACGGCGGGAGGGCCTAAATACGCAGTATTTT. It codes for CASSGGRREGLNTQYF.

V gene TRBV7-9 combines with J gene TRBJ1-2; D is unresolved. Germline V gene sequence: CDR1 SEHNR, CDR2 FQNEAQ (reference sequence). The CDR3 runs 15 residues. V was cut by 5 bases and J by 4 bases, with 17 bases left in between. CDR3: CASSLTDQEAYGYTF. For the CDR3, the DNA is TGTGCCAGCAGCCTCACAGATCAGGAAGCCTATGGCTACACCTTC.

This clone was counted a single time. The chain combines TRBV3-1 (or the pseudogene TRBV3-2) with TRBJ2-3; TRBD2 matches at 7 bases. CDR1 is LGHDT, CDR2 YNNKEL, per germline (reference sequence). After removal of 4 bases from V and 5 bases from J, the junction contained 6 bases not matched to a gene. The CDR3 spans 14 residues. The CDR3 is CASSLQRGVDTQYF. The CDR3 nucleotides are TGTGCCAGCAGCCTCCAGCGGGGCGTAGATACGCAGTATTTT.

CDR3 sequence: CASIGNYEQYF. In DNA, the CDR3 is TGTGCCAGCATAGGGAACTACGAGCAGTACTTC. The V call is TRBV6-5, the J call TRBJ2-7, with D unresolved. Trimming took off 7 bases at V and 3 bases at J, with 7 bases between the two ends. The CDR3 is 11 amino acids. The V gene's germline CDR1 is MNHEY and CDR2 SVGAGI.

The gene calls are TRBV5-4 and TRBJ1-3; D is undetermined. CDR1 and CDR2 (germline): SGHNT, YYREEE (reference sequence). The CDR3 contains 13 residues. Trimming shortened V by 2 bases and J by 7 bases, and 10 bases separated the two germline ends. The CDR3 loop is CASSFNFGNTIYF. The CDR3 DNA sequence: TGTGCCAGCAGCTTTAATTTCGGGAACACCATATATTTT.

The CDR3: CATSDSRQPGTQYF. CDR3 nucleotides: TGTGCCACCAGTGATTCAAGACAGCCCGGGACCCAGTACTTC. The chain has TRBV24-1 and TRBJ2-5; maybe TRBD1 (5 bases). Germline V gene data show CDR1 as KGHDR and CDR2 as SFDVKD. The CDR3 is made up of 14 amino acids. V lost 2 bases to trimming and J lost 7 bases, with 13 bases between them.